A single sample is the source of the 17 T cell receptor beta chains below, sequenced in a study of cytomegalovirus exposure and HLA in healthy donors. The protocol was immunoSEQ multiplex PCR, while the TCRdb copy is restricted to in-frame clones and leaves out a portion. The table includes 190,000 or so clones, around 80% detected once. The source material was PBMCs. These receptor sequences come from a woman in her thirties in good health and CMV-seropositive.

This chain joins TRBV29-1 and TRBJ2-1; D unresolved. The germline CDR1 and CDR2 sequences are SQVTM and ANQGSEA. CDR3 length equals 10 residues. V was pared by 7 bases and J by 10 bases, with 11 bases between. The CDR3 loop reads CSAGLGEQFF. CDR3 coding DNA: TGCAGCGCTGGCCTGGGCGAGCAGTTCTTC.

This chain joins TRBV5-1 and TRBJ1-2; 8 bases match TRBD1. V dropped 5 bases and J dropped 8; count of bases not matched to a gene: 20. Germline V lookup: CDR1 SGHRS, CDR2 YFSETQ. CDR3 length equals 17 residues. This CDR3 reads CASRFSVPQGANGGYTF. The CDR3 nucleotides read TGCGCCAGCAGATTCTCCGTACCTCAGGGGGCCAACGGCGGCTACACCTTC.

This clone has only a few counts. The rearrangement uses TRBV11-2 and TRBJ2-7, with TRBD1 matching over 7 bases. Germline V lookup: CDR1 SGHAT, CDR2 FQNNGV. The CDR3 has 15 amino acids. J lost 2 bases, V lost 5 bases, and 9 bases had no gene match. CDR3 protein: CASSARQGAPYEQYF. CDR3 DNA sequence: TGTGCCAGCAGCGCTAGACAGGGAGCTCCCTACGAGCAGTACTTC.

The chain employs TRBV19 and TRBJ1-3; D is ambiguous. This CDR3 has 13 amino acids. Between the trimmed V and J ends, which lost 3 bases and 9 bases, there was a span of 12 bases. CDR1 LNHDA and CDR2 SQIVND come from the germline V gene (reference sequence). Here the CDR3 DNA reads TGTGCCAGTAGTATCCCCGCGGCGGGCACCATATATTTT. It is translated as CASSIPAAGTIYF.

The chain is built from TRBV6-1 and TRBJ1-2; 7 bases are a match to TRBD1. In germline, CDR1 is MNHNS, CDR2 SASEGT. V trimming: 10 bases; J trimming: 11 bases; junction bases outside the gene matches: 10. CDR3 length: 11 residues. In DNA, the CDR3 is TGTGCCACGGCTAATAACAGGGGATACACCTTC. This codes for CATANNRGYTF.

V gene TRBV9 combines with J gene TRBJ1-2; TRBD1 is a possible D gene (6 bases). The ends were cut back, 0 bases at V and 6 bases at J, with 12 bases in the middle. Germline assignment: CDR1 SGDLS and CDR2 YYNGEE. This CDR3 has 14 residues. The CDR3 is CASSVEHRVDGYTF. The DNA of the CDR3 is TGTGCCAGCAGCGTAGAACACAGGGTAGATGGCTACACCTTC.

V gene TRBV29-1 combines with J gene TRBJ2-1, with D unclear. The V gene's germline CDR1 is SQVTM and CDR2 ANQGSEA. V lost 6 bases and J 10 bases, leaving 10 bases between the germline ends. The CDR3 extends over 10 amino acids. The CDR3 DNA reads TGCAGCGTCCTGGTGGAGGAGCAGTTCTTC. The encoded protein is CSVLVEEQFF.

This CDR3 is CASSSGNRIAYGYTF. As DNA, the CDR3 is TGTGCCAGCAGCTCCGGGAACAGAATCGCCTATGGCTACACCTTC. This chain joins TRBV13 and TRBJ1-2, with no clear D. The CDR3 totals 15 residues. The V gene's germline CDR1 is PRHDT and CDR2 FYEKMQ (reference sequence). V was cut by 4 bases and J by 4 bases, with 16 bases left in between.

V and J are TRBV2 and TRBJ2-3; 10 positions match TRBD1. CDR1 and CDR2 from the germline V gene are SNHLY and FYNNEI. The V and J ends lost 7 bases and 5 bases, in that order; junction bases with no gene match: 6. The CDR3 is made up of 14 amino acids. The CDR3 sequence: CASTVTGGIDTQYF. For the CDR3, the DNA is TGTGCCAGCACTGTGACAGGGGGCATAGATACGCAGTATTTT.

V and J are TRBV19 and TRBJ2-7, with unresolved D. V gave up 1 base and J gave up 3 bases, with 4 bases separating them. CDR1 LNHDA and CDR2 SQIVND come from the germline V gene (reference sequence). The CDR3 loop spans 12 amino acids. The CDR3 DNA follows: TGTGCCAGTAGTATAGGCGGCTACGAGCAGTACTTC. This encodes CASSIGGYEQYF.

Only a few counts were recorded for this clone. This chain joins TRBV6-1 and TRBJ2-5; D gene uncertain. The germline V and J ends were trimmed by 1 base and 1 base, with 10 bases remaining between them. Germline lookup yields CDR1 MNHNS and CDR2 SASEGT. The CDR3 has 15 residues. CDR3 residues: CASSEGQVVQETQYF. DNA of the CDR3: TGTGCCAGCAGTGAAGGGCAAGTCGTCCAAGAGACCCAGTACTTC.

The chain has TRBV4-1 and TRBJ1-2; 11 bases line up with TRBD1. This CDR3 has 15 residues. V shed 3 bases, J shed 8 bases, and the junction held 8 bases outside the gene matches. The V gene's germline CDR1 is MGHRA and CDR2 YSYEKL. The CDR3 loop reads CASSQADRGQRGYTF. The CDR3 DNA reads as TGCGCCAGCAGCCAGGCGGACAGGGGGCAGCGAGGCTACACCTTC.

The CDR3 bases are TGTGCCAGCCAGCGTTTTTCCCAGGGACTCTACGAGCAGTACTTC. It translates to CASQRFSQGLYEQYF. The rearrangement links TRBV6-5 to TRBJ2-7; a possible D gene is TRBD2 (6 bases). The length of the CDR3 is 15 residues. Looked up from germline, CDR1 is MNHEY and CDR2 is SVGAGI. The germline V and J ends were trimmed by 8 bases and 3 bases, with 20 bases remaining between them.

J is TRBJ2-5 and V is TRBV19, with D tentatively TRBD1 (6 bases). Germline V gene sequence: CDR1 LNHDA, CDR2 SQIVND (reference sequence). The CDR3 loop spans 13 amino acids. Trimming pared 5 bases from V and 2 bases from J, leaving 9 bases between. CDR3: CASSRQVQETQYF. The CDR3 coding sequence is TGTGCCAGTAGTCGACAGGTACAAGAGACCCAGTACTTC.

CDR3 sequence (DNA): TGTGCCAGCAGCTTGTTGGGGAGGACAGGGTCTTATTCTGAAGCTTTCTTT. This codes for CASSLLGRTGSYSEAFF. This chain joins TRBV7-8 and TRBJ1-1, with TRBD1 matching 8 bases. Germline loops: CDR1 SGHVS, CDR2 FQNEAQ. V lost 3 bases and J lost 6; bases outside the gene matches: 15. This CDR3 has 17 residues.

The rearrangement joins TRBV29-1 to TRBJ2-7, with D possibly matching TRBD2 (5 bases). Trimming took 4 bases from V and 9 from J, leaving 16 bases between them. The CDR3 length is 12 residues. The germline V gene has CDR1 SQVTM and CDR2 ANQGSEA. Written as DNA, the CDR3 is TGCAGCGTTGGGCAGAGGGAGTGGGCGCAGTACTTC. This sequence encodes CSVGQREWAQYF.

CDR3: CASSVGTGAPETQYF. As DNA, the CDR3 is TGTGCCAGCAGCGTCGGGACAGGCGCCCCAGAGACCCAGTACTTC. The chain couples TRBV9 to TRBJ2-5; 8 nucleotides align to TRBD1. V was clipped by 2 bases and J by 4 bases; unmatched bases: 7. Looked up from germline, CDR1 is SGDLS and CDR2 is YYNGEE. The CDR3 spans 15 residues.